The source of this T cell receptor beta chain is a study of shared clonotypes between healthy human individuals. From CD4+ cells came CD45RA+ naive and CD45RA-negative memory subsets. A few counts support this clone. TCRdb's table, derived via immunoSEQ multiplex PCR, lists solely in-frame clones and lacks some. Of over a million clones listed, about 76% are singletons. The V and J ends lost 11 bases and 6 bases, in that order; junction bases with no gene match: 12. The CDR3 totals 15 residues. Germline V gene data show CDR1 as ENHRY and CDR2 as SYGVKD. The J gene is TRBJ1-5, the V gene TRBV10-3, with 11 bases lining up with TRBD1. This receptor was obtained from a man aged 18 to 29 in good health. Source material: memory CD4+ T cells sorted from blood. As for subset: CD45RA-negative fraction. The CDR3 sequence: CAAAMGQGVGQPQHF. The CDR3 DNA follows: TGTGCCGCAGCAATGGGACAGGGGGTCGGTCAGCCCCAGCATTTT.